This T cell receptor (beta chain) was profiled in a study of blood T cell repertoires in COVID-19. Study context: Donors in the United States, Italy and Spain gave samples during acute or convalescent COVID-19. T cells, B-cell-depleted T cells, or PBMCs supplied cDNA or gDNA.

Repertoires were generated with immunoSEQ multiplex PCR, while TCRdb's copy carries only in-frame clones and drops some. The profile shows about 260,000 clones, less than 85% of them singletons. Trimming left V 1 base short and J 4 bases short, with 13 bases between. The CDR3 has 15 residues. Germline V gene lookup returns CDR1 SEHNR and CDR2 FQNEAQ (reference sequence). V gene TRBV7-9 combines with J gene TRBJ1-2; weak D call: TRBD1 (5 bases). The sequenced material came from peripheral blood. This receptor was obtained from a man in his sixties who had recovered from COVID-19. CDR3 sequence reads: CASSLDRSDVYGYTF. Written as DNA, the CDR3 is TGTGCCAGCAGCTTAGACAGGTCGGACGTCTATGGCTACACCTTC.